The TCR beta chain under discussion was sequenced for a study of PD-1 blockade in classical Hodgkin lymphoma. The study's findings and limits: Diversity in CD4+ TCRs, unlike that measured in CD8+ TCRs, had risen significantly by C4D1. The authors have not defined what causes the repertoire differences, possibly disease activity or prior therapy.

The data were produced by immunoSEQ multiplex PCR, yet TCRdb's version contains in-frame clones alone and is incomplete. The sample has approximately 37,000 clones; approximately 78% are singletons. The V gene lost 7 bases and the J gene lost 1 base, with 12 bases spanning the gap. The CDR3 has 14 amino acids. Germline V CDR1 and CDR2: LNHDA, SQIVND (reference sequence). All patients experienced relapse after autologous stem cell transplantation, and brentuximab vedotin exposure was variable. A remark on this clone: What it binds is unknown.

Material: peripheral blood mononuclear cells (PBMCs), obtained at baseline. The gene calls are TRBV19 and TRBJ2-3; a weak D match, TRBD2 (5 bases). This clonotype originated in a human donor with classical Hodgkin lymphoma. The CDR3 coding sequence is TGTGCCAGTATTGCGGGCCTGGGCACAGATACGCAGTATTTT. It encodes CASIAGLGTDTQYF.